What follows are 7 T cell receptor beta chains derived from one specimen sequenced in a study of shared clonotypes between healthy human individuals. Some clones are missing from TCRdb's copy, which holds only in-frame ones; the method was immunoSEQ multiplex PCR. The data contain more than 2 million clones, just under 95% of them singletons. Naive-designated CD8 cells lacked CD45RO, were positively enriched for CCR7, and omitted terminally differentiated effector memory CD45RA+ cells. Specimen: naive CD8+ T cells from PBMCs. These receptor sequences come from a man younger than 30 in good health. Some clones in this sample may be carry-over from other donors' samples.

The gene calls are TRBV6-5 and TRBJ1-1; TRBD1 aligns across 7 bases. This CDR3 has 12 residues. CDR1 is MNHEY and CDR2 is SVGAGI in the germline V gene. V trimming: 7 bases; J trimming: 7 bases; junction bases outside the gene matches: 6. This chain's CDR3 is CASTPGGGEAFF. The CDR3 DNA sequence: TGTGCCAGCACTCCAGGGGGTGGTGAAGCTTTCTTT.

The chain combines TRBV13 with TRBJ1-2; D is possibly TRBD1 (5 bases). Germline CDR1 and CDR2: PRHDT and FYEKMQ (reference sequence). Trimming took 1 base from V and 5 from J, leaving 14 bases between them. CDR3 size: 15 residues. The CDR3, as DNA: TGTGCCAGCAGCTTAGAGGCAGGGTTGGGGTATGGCTACACCTTC. Translating gives CASSLEAGLGYGYTF. The full variable domain, completed using reference TRBV13 and TRBJ1-2, is AAGVIQSPRHLIKEKRETATLKCYPIPRHDTVYWYQQGPGQDPQFLISFYEKMQSDKGSIPDRFSAQQFSDYHSELNMSSLELGDSALYFCASSLEAGLGYGYTFGSGTRLTVV.

The rearrangement links TRBV29-1 to TRBJ1-1; 9 nucleotides match TRBD1. CDR1 is SQVTM and CDR2 is ANQGSEA in the germline V gene. Losses at the gene ends were 0 bases for V and 6 bases for J; bases not matched to a gene: 8. The CDR3 is made up of 15 amino acids. The CDR3 loop is CSVEDGRTGVAEAFF. In DNA, the CDR3 is TGCAGCGTTGAAGATGGCCGGACAGGGGTCGCTGAAGCTTTCTTT.

The rearrangement joins TRBV6-5 to TRBJ1-4, with a possible D match to TRBD1 (5 bases). Trimming pared 5 bases from V and 4 bases from J, leaving 14 bases between. Germline V gene lookup returns CDR1 MNHEY and CDR2 SVGAGI. CDR3 length: 15 residues. This CDR3 is CASSNRGTDNEKLFF. The CDR3 DNA reads as TGTGCCAGCAGTAACCGCGGGACTGATAATGAAAAACTGTTTTTT.

The genes are TRBV6-5 and TRBJ2-2, with TRBD1 matching 7 bases. With V trimmed by 2 bases and J by 4 bases, 4 bases remained unmatched. Per germline, CDR1 MNHEY and CDR2 SVGAGI. The CDR3 is 15 residues long. The CDR3 coding sequence is TGTGCCAGCAGTTACGGCAGGGGGATCACCGGGGAGCTGTTTTTT. This codes for CASSYGRGITGELFF.

The V gene is TRBV7-8, the J gene TRBJ2-1; 12 positions match TRBD2. This CDR3 has 18 residues. The J segment lost 6 bases and the V segment lost 2 bases, leaving 11 bases of the junction unmatched. Per germline, CDR1 SGHVS and CDR2 FQNEAQ. CDR3 DNA sequence: TGTGCCAGCAGCTTAAGGCCGAGGCTAGCGGGAGGGACCAATGAGCAGTTCTTC. As protein: CASSLRPRLAGGTNEQFF.

The chain links TRBV28 to TRBJ2-7; D is uncertain. Germline V gene lookup returns CDR1 MDHEN and CDR2 SYDVKM. The germline V and J ends were trimmed by 6 bases and 6 bases, with 15 bases remaining between them. This CDR3 region has 13 residues. The CDR3 reads CASSRGEVGEQYF. For the CDR3, the DNA is TGTGCCAGCAGCCGTGGTGAGGTAGGCGAGCAGTACTTC.